This record concerns one T cell receptor (beta chain) sequence. The CDR3 covers 15 residues. Germline V CDR1 and CDR2: SGHKS, YYEKEE (reference sequence). Trimming removed 0 bases from V and 2 bases from J, with 10 bases in between. The sample belongs to a study of blood T cell repertoires in COVID-19. Repertoires were generated with immunoSEQ multiplex PCR, while TCRdb's copy carries only in-frame clones and drops some. The profile shows over 100,000 clones, around 86% of them singletons. The V and J genes are TRBV5-5 and TRBJ2-3, with unresolved D. This clonotype originated in a man aged 40-55 years with acute or convalescent COVID-19. Sequencing was performed on peripheral blood. Here the CDR3 DNA reads TGTGCCAGCAGCTTGGGAGCTTCTACCACAGATACGCAGTATTTT. Its translation is CASSLGASTTDTQYF.